The 2 T cell receptor beta chains given below trace back to one sample, sequenced in a study of T-cell reconstitution after alpha-beta-depleted transplantation in children. Unique molecular identifiers tagged the TCRbeta library. TCRdb processed the PCR reads anew with MiXCR; each CDR3 protein has one entry. The profile shows about 580,000 distinct CDR3 sequences, 23% of them singletons. Sample: PBMCs, mostly from graft donor cells, taken 360 days after TCRalphabeta/CD19-depleted stem cell transplant. The receptors come from a boy younger than two who had a stem cell transplant for acute myeloid leukemia, so the T cells may come from the graft donor.

The V call is TRBV10-2, the J call TRBJ2-2; 7 bases line up with TRBD1. Trimming removed 6 bases from V and 4 bases from J; junction bases left unmatched: 5. CDR3 size: 14 residues. Germline CDR1 WSHSY, CDR2 SAAADI. The CDR3 here is CASRRDSVTGELFF. CDR3 in DNA: TGCGCCAGCAGGAGGGACAGCGTCACCGGGGAGCTGTTTTTT.

This clonotype was seen ten or more times. The chain has TRBV10-3 and TRBJ2-7; possible D gene TRBD1, 5 bases. The V end lost 3 bases, the J end lost 3 bases, and 21 bases lay between the germline ends. Germline CDR1 ENHRY, CDR2 SYGVKD. The CDR3 is 17 amino acids. CDR3 amino acids: CAISDPSPSRTGYEQYF. In nucleotides, the CDR3 is TGTGCCATCAGTGACCCATCTCCGTCTCGTACAGGCTACGAGCAGTACTTC.